A selection of T cell receptor beta chains follows, all from one sample in a study of blood T cell repertoires in COVID-19. Sequenced by immunoSEQ multiplex PCR; TCRdb stores in-frame clones only, minus some. This sample carries a few hundred thousand clones, roughly nine tenths of them seen once, and the ten largest clones take 2.5% to 3%. Sequenced material: PBMCs or T cells enriched from blood (not recorded which). These receptors originate from a woman younger than 45 who had recovered from COVID-19. Both conserved end residues are part of each CDR3. The D gene is left open where the match is weak. Size values are once, few and many counts, or a class for expanded clones, and some rows have none.

DNA: TGTGCCAGCACCCCGTACACTGAAGCTTTCTTT
CDR3: CASTPYTEAFF
J: TRBJ1-1
V: TRBV4-2
D: .
size: once

DNA: TGTGCCAGCTCACCTCTACAGGGTAGGGACGAGCAGTACTTC
CDR3: CASSPLQGRDEQYF
J: TRBJ2-7
V: TRBV18
D: .
size: .

DNA: TGTGCCAGTTCGAAGACAGCAACTAATGAAAAACTGTTTTTT
CDR3: CASSKTATNEKLFF
J: TRBJ1-4
V: TRBV19
D: .
size: .

DNA: TGTGCCAGCAGCTTAGGTCCAAGCGGAAATGAAAAACTGTTTTTT
CDR3: CASSLGPSGNEKLFF
J: TRBJ1-4
V: TRBV7-9
D: .
size: .

DNA: TGTGCCAGCAGAAGGGGGGGAAACACCGGGGAGCTGTTTTTT
CDR3: CASRRGGNTGELFF
J: TRBJ2-2
V: TRBV7-2
D: .
size: .

DNA: TGTGCCAGCAGTTGGACAGGGGAGGCTAATGAAAAACTGTTTTTT
CDR3: CASSWTGEANEKLFF
J: TRBJ1-4
V: TRBV28
D: TRBD1
size: .

DNA: TGTGCCAGCAGTTTCATGGGGGGGGGAAACACCATATATTTT
CDR3: CASSFMGGGNTIYF
J: TRBJ1-3
V: TRBV11-2
D: .
size: .

DNA: TGTGCCAGTAGTGTCACAGGGGGAAGCGAGCAGTACTTC
CDR3: CASSVTGGSEQYF
J: TRBJ2-7
V: TRBV19
D: TRBD1
size: .

DNA: TGCGCCAGCAGCTTAACCTCTCAGGGAGGACGTAATTCACCCCTCCACTTT
CDR3: CASSLTSQGGRNSPLHF
J: TRBJ1-6
V: TRBV5-1
D: .
size: .

DNA: TGTGCCAGCAGCCGTGAACCACAGGGCCTATCCTACGAGCAGTACTTC
CDR3: CASSREPQGLSYEQYF
J: TRBJ2-7
V: TRBV13
D: .
size: .

DNA: TGTGCCAGCAGCTTAGTCAGGGGAGAGTCACCCCTCCACTTT
CDR3: CASSLVRGESPLHF
J: TRBJ1-6
V: TRBV7-2
D: .
size: once

DNA: TGTGCCAGCTCACTGCGCCCTAGGGGTACCTACAATGAGCAGTTCTTC
CDR3: CASSLRPRGTYNEQFF
J: TRBJ2-1
V: TRBV18
D: .
size: .

DNA: TGTGCCAGCAGTCCAGCCGGGACAGCCGAAGAGACCCAGTACTTC
CDR3: CASSPAGTAEETQYF
J: TRBJ2-5
V: TRBV9
D: TRBD1
size: .

DNA: TGTGCCAGCAGTGGCCGAGGGGACAGGGATGAAAAACTGTTTTTT
CDR3: CASSGRGDRDEKLFF
J: TRBJ1-4
V: TRBV6-6
D: TRBD1
size: .

DNA: TGTGCCTGGAGTGACCGGGACAGGGGTGAGAGTCAGCCCCAGCATTTT
CDR3: CAWSDRDRGESQPQHF
J: TRBJ1-5
V: TRBV30
D: TRBD1
size: .

DNA: TGCGCCAGCAGCCGAACAGAGAAGACCGGGACAGCGAATAGCAATCAGCCCCAGCATTTT
CDR3: CASSRTEKTGTANSNQPQHF
J: TRBJ1-5
V: TRBV4-1
D: TRBD1
size: .

DNA: TGTGCCAGCGCCCCCGGAGCAGGGTCCCCCTACGAGCAGTACTTC
CDR3: CASAPGAGSPYEQYF
J: TRBJ2-7
V: TRBV28
D: .
size: .

DNA: TGCGCCAGCAGCTTGGCCTCGGCGAGGAGCTCTGGAAACACCATATATTTT
CDR3: CASSLASARSSGNTIYF
J: TRBJ1-3
V: TRBV5-1
D: .
size: .

DNA: TGTGCCAGCAGCTTAGAGGCAGGGCCTTACTACGAGCAGTACTTC
CDR3: CASSLEAGPYYEQYF
J: TRBJ2-7
V: TRBV7-9
D: .
size: few

DNA: TGTGCCACGGGTCCCGTCGGGGGTAATGAAAAACTGTTTTTT
CDR3: CATGPVGGNEKLFF
J: TRBJ1-4
V: TRBV6-5
D: .
size: .

DNA: TGTGCCAGCAGCCCTAGGACAGCGCGAAACACCGGGGAGCTGTTTTTT
CDR3: CASSPRTARNTGELFF
J: TRBJ2-2
V: TRBV7-2
D: .
size: .

DNA: TGTGCCAGCAGTTTATCCCGGGGTCTGCTAAATGAGCAGTTCTTC
CDR3: CASSLSRGLLNEQFF
J: TRBJ2-1
V: TRBV27
D: .
size: .

DNA: TGTGCCAGCAGCTTAGCCAGAAACACCGGGGAGCTGTTTTTT
CDR3: CASSLARNTGELFF
J: TRBJ2-2
V: TRBV7-9
D: .
size: .

DNA: TGTGCCAGCAGTGAACGGACAGCCAGTACGTACAATGAGCAGTTCTTC
CDR3: CASSERTASTYNEQFF
J: TRBJ2-1
V: TRBV25-1
D: .
size: .